The 20 T cell receptor beta chains in this list originate from one sample, sequenced in a study of PD-L1 blockade in urothelial cancer. Profiling relied on immunoSEQ multiplex PCR, and the TCRdb table lists in-frame clones only, not all of them. The sample lists under 100,000 clones; 82% were seen once. The sequenced sample was PBMCs, obtained around atezolizumab (anti-PD-L1) treatment. All receptors derive from a man aged 70 or older with urothelial cancer.

The chain uses TRBV2 and TRBJ1-1; D not certain. This CDR3 region has 14 residues. The germline V and J ends were trimmed by 8 bases and 1 base, with 14 bases remaining between them. The V gene's germline CDR1 is SNHLY and CDR2 FYNNEI. The CDR3 region is CASGNGVGNTEAFF. CDR3 nucleotides: TGTGCCAGCGGAAACGGGGTAGGGAACACTGAAGCTTTCTTT.

The V call is TRBV7-2, the J call TRBJ2-5; a weak D match, TRBD1 (6 bases). This CDR3 has 15 amino acids. Between the trimmed V and J ends, which lost 4 bases and 4 bases, there was a span of 16 bases. Germline assignment: CDR1 SGHTA and CDR2 FQGNSA. The CDR3: CASSSATGFPETQYF. CDR3 DNA sequence: TGTGCCAGCAGCTCAGCAACAGGGTTCCCAGAGACCCAGTACTTC. Looking up the rest from reference TRBV7-2 and TRBJ2-5 gives the full variable domain: GAGVSQSPSNKVTEKGKDVELRCDPISGHTALYWYRQSLGQGLEFLIYFQGNSAPDKSGLPSDRFSAERTGGSVSTLTIQRTQQEDSAVYLCASSSATGFPETQYFGPGTRLLVL.

V usage is TRBV7-9 and J usage is TRBJ1-1; D not certain. The length of the CDR3 is 14 residues. Germline loops: CDR1 SEHNR, CDR2 FQNEAQ (reference sequence). With 5 bases removed from V and 5 bases from J, the gap between germline ends came to 15 bases. DNA for the CDR3: TGTGCCAGCAGCGAAGGACTATTGAGGACTGAAGCTTTCTTT. Translated: CASSEGLLRTEAFF.

V and J are TRBV27 and TRBJ2-3; tentatively, D is TRBD1 (6 bases). V lost 0 bases and J lost 6, with 13 bases in between. The germline V gene has CDR1 MNHEY and CDR2 SMNVEV (reference sequence). The CDR3 consists of 15 residues. The CDR3 region has the DNA TGTGCCAGCAGTTTATCGGGGGCCCCTAGGGATACGCAGTATTTT. Amino acid sequence: CASSLSGAPRDTQYF.

This clone has only a few counts. V usage is TRBV18 and J usage is TRBJ2-7; D perhaps matches TRBD1 (6 bases). CDR3 length: 18 residues. CDR1 is KGHSH and CDR2 is LQKENI in the germline V gene. V gave up 5 bases and J gave up 2 bases, with 25 bases separating them. The CDR3 protein is CASSSGQHGDGRTYEQYF. The DNA of the CDR3 is TGTGCCAGCTCATCAGGACAGCACGGGGACGGGCGGACCTACGAGCAGTACTTC.

This clone was seen many times. V gene TRBV5-5 combines with J gene TRBJ1-2; 8 bases are a match to TRBD1. Per the germline V gene, CDR1 is SGHKS and CDR2 is YYEKEE (reference sequence). The V and J ends lost 4 bases and 2 bases, in that order; junction bases with no gene match: 1. CDR3 length: 13 residues. The CDR3 nucleotides are TGTGCCAGCAGCCGGACAGGGAACTATGGCTACACCTTC. It codes for CASSRTGNYGYTF.

Regarding this clone: The same CDR3 is also encoded by other DNA sequences in this sample. This chain joins TRBV9 and TRBJ2-2; the match to TRBD1 covers 8 bases. The CDR3 has 15 amino acids. Germline lookup yields CDR1 SGDLS and CDR2 YYNGEE. V lost 2 bases to trimming and J lost 1 base; unmatched junction nucleotides: 1. The CDR3 DNA is TGTGCCAGCAGCGTCGGACAGGGGAACACCGGGGAGCTGTTTTTT. Amino acid sequence: CASSVGQGNTGELFF.

The chain links TRBV9 to TRBJ1-2; 9 nucleotides match TRBD1. The CDR3 is 15 amino acids. The junction had 9 bases not matched to a gene; V was cut back by 4 bases and J by 5 bases. Germline CDR1 reads SGDLS; CDR2 reads YYNGEE. The CDR3 DNA reads TGTGCCAGCAGCACGACAGGGGGGTTTGGATATGGCTACACCTTC. Protein sequence: CASSTTGGFGYGYTF.

This chain connects TRBV5-4 to TRBJ1-1; possible D gene TRBD1, 6 bases. Trimming shortened V by 5 bases and J by 0 bases, and 14 bases separated the two germline ends. The CDR3 contains 15 residues. Germline lookup yields CDR1 SGHNT and CDR2 YYREEE (reference sequence). Written as DNA, the CDR3 is TGTGCCAGCAGACCTGAATCAGGGGTGAACACTGAAGCTTTCTTT. Protein sequence: CASRPESGVNTEAFF.

The chain joins TRBV5-1 to TRBJ2-3, with D tentatively TRBD2 (6 bases). The CDR3 contains 17 residues. CDR1 and CDR2 from the germline V gene are SGHRS and YFSETQ. V gave up 1 base and J gave up 4 bases, with 19 bases separating them. In DNA form, the CDR3 reads TGCGCCAGCAGCTTGCTGGCTAGCGCCACTCAATCAGATACGCAGTATTTT. Translated, it gives CASSLLASATQSDTQYF.

This rearrangement joins TRBV30 to TRBJ2-5; 14 positions match TRBD2. The germline gives CDR1 GTSNPN, CDR2 SVGIG (reference sequence). The V gene end was trimmed by 2 bases and the J gene end by 5 bases; junction bases not matched to a gene: 13. The CDR3 contains 18 residues. CDR3 nucleotides: TGTGCCTGGAGTCTGCGACCGGGACTAGCGGGAGTCGAGGAGACCCAGTACTTC. Translation: CAWSLRPGLAGVEETQYF.

This sequence joins TRBV4-3 and TRBJ2-5, with 12 bases that match TRBD2. In germline, CDR1 is LGHNA, CDR2 YSLEER. CDR3 length: 19 amino acids. The V gene end was trimmed by 0 bases and the J gene end by 5 bases; junction bases not matched to a gene: 13. In nucleotides, the CDR3 is TGCGCCAGCAGCCAAGATTGGGTGCGGACTAGCGGGACCGGCGAGACCCAGTACTTC. It specifies CASSQDWVRTSGTGETQYF.

The chain links TRBV5-1 to TRBJ2-7, with 10 bases fitting TRBD2. This CDR3 spans 16 amino acids. Trimming removed 4 bases from V and 2 bases from J; junction bases left unmatched: 9. Germline-derived CDR1 and CDR2 are SGHRS and YFSETQ. CDR3 sequence (DNA): TGCGCCAGCAGCCCCCTAGCGGGAGAATTAACCTACGAGCAGTACTTC. It is translated as CASSPLAGELTYEQYF.

V gene TRBV14 combines with J gene TRBJ2-7; TRBD2 might be the D (5 bases). Germline CDR1 and CDR2: SGHDN and FVKESK. V was pared by 4 bases and J by 1 base, with 20 bases between. The CDR3 is made up of 17 amino acids. The DNA for the CDR3 is TGTGCCAGCAGCCGGTTTTCGGGGAGTGGGTCGTCCTACGAGCAGTACTTC. It specifies CASSRFSGSGSSYEQYF.

This rearrangement joins TRBV30 to TRBJ2-7; 9 positions match TRBD1. The CDR3 spans 13 residues. V was clipped by 3 bases and J by 5 bases; unmatched bases: 5. Germline CDR1 reads GTSNPN; CDR2 reads SVGIG (reference sequence). The CDR3 here is CAWSRQGGNEQYF. CDR3 DNA: TGTGCCTGGAGCCGACAGGGGGGAAACGAGCAGTACTTC.

The chain combines TRBV2 with TRBJ1-1; tentatively, D is TRBD1 (5 bases). CDR1 and CDR2 from the germline V gene are SNHLY and FYNNEI. This CDR3 region has 17 residues. Trimming removed 0 bases from V and 5 bases from J, with 19 bases in between. The CDR3 protein is CASSEARLERGGTEAFF. The CDR3 DNA reads as TGTGCCAGCAGTGAAGCGCGGTTAGAAAGGGGTGGGACTGAAGCTTTCTTT.

The rearrangement uses TRBV7-9 and TRBJ2-7, with 11 bases matching TRBD2. Trimming took 5 bases from V and 7 from J; bases not matched to a gene: 7. The germline CDR1 and CDR2 sequences are SEHNR and FQNEAQ (reference sequence). The CDR3 runs to 14 residues. CDR3 sequence: CASSISGGAEEQYF. The CDR3 DNA reads as TGTGCCAGCAGCATTAGCGGGGGGGCAGAAGAGCAGTACTTC.

The chain couples TRBV19 to TRBJ2-6, with 8 bases identical to TRBD1. The CDR3 extends over 15 amino acids. With 6 bases clipped from V and 2 bases from J, the junction kept 3 bases outside the gene matches. Germline values: CDR1 LNHDA, CDR2 SQIVND (reference sequence). CDR3 in DNA: TGTGCCAGTAGGGGCAGGGGGCCTGGGGCCAACGTCCTGACTTTC. Translated, it gives CASRGRGPGANVLTF.

The rearrangement links TRBV11-2 to TRBJ1-3; D is uncertain. V lost 7 bases to trimming and J lost 4 bases, with 5 bases between them. The CDR3 is 11 amino acids. Germline CDR1 reads SGHAT; CDR2 reads FQNNGV. CDR3: CASTTGNTIYF. In DNA, the CDR3 is TGTGCCAGCACCACAGGAAACACCATATATTTT. The full variable domain, its missing parts supplied by reference TRBV11-2 and TRBJ1-3, is EAGVAQSPRYKIIEKRQSVAFWCNPISGHATLYWYQQILGQGPKLLIQFQNNGVVDDSQLPKDRFSAERLKGVDSTLKIQPAKLEDSAVYLCASTTGNTIYFGEGSWLTVV.

This sequence joins TRBV10-2 and TRBJ2-5; 8 positions agree with TRBD1. In germline, CDR1 is WSHSY, CDR2 SAAADI. V lost 0 bases and J lost 5; bases outside the gene matches: 8. The CDR3 extends over 16 amino acids. This chain's CDR3 is CASSESGAGGWETQYF. CDR3 sequence (DNA): TGCGCCAGCAGTGAGTCGGGCGCAGGGGGCTGGGAGACCCAGTACTTC.